Reported below is one T cell receptor beta chain. Its specificity is not known. CDR1 and CDR2 (germline): LGHNA, YSLEER. The CDR3 consists of 17 residues. V dropped 0 bases and J dropped 1 base, with 14 bases sitting between them. Sequenced by immunoSEQ multiplex PCR; TCRdb stores in-frame clones only, minus some. This table holds about 92,000 clones, approximately 90% found once. This sample stems from a study of T cell responses to AZD1222 COVID-19 vaccine. General study points: The donor cohort was predominantly white British with a female majority, and clonal diversity may have been underestimated.

The clonotype comes from an adult in good health. Material: peripheral blood, obtained on day 0 of AZD1222 vaccination. This chain connects TRBV4-3 to TRBJ2-3; D ambiguous. CDR3: CASSQDFGGVGTDTQYF. The CDR3 DNA is TGCGCCAGCAGCCAAGATTTTGGTGGGGTGGGCACAGATACGCAGTATTTT.